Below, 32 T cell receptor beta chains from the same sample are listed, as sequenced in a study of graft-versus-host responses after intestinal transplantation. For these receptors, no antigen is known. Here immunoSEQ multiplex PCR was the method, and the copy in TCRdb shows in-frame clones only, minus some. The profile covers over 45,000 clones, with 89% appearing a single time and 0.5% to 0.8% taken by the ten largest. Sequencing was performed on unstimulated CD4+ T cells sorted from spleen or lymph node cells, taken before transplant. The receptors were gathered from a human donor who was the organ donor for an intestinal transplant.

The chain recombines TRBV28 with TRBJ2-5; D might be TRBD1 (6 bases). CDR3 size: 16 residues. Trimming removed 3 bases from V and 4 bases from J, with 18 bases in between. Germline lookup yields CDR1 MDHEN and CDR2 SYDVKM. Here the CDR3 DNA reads TGTGCCAGCAGTTTTACAGGGTATAATTCACGAGAGACCCAGTACTTC. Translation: CASSFTGYNSRETQYF.

CDR3 loop: CASKGLFYEQYF. As DNA, the CDR3 is TGTGCCAGCAAAGGACTTTTTTACGAGCAGTACTTC. This chain uses TRBV2 with TRBJ2-7; D might be TRBD2 (5 bases). The V gene lost 7 bases and the J gene lost 4 bases, with 11 bases spanning the gap. The CDR3 length is 12 residues. Germline assignment: CDR1 SNHLY and CDR2 FYNNEI. The full variable domain, its missing parts supplied by reference TRBV2 and TRBJ2-7, is EPEVTQTPSHQVTQMGQEVILRCVPISNHLYFYWYRQILGQKVEFLVSFYNNEISEKSEIFDDQFSVERPDGSNFTLKIRSTKLEDSAMYFCASKGLFYEQYFGPGTRLTVT.

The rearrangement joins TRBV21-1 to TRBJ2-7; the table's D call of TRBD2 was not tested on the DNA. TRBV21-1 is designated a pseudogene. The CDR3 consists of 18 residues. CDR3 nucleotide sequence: TGTGCCAGCAGCACTCCCTCCTCCCGGGGAGGGGGAACTGGCGAGCAGTACTTC. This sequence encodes CASSTPSSRGGGTGEQYF.

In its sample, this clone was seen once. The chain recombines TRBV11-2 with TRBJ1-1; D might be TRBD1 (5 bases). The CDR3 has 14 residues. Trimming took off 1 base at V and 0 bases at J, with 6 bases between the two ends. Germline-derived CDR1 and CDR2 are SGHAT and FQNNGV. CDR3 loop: CASSLVGVNTEAFF. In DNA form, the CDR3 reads TGTGCCAGCAGCTTAGTAGGGGTGAACACTGAAGCTTTCTTT.

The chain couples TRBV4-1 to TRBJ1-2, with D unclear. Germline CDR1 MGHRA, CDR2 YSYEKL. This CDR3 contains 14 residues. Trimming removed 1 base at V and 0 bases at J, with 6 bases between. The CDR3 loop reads CASSQGAANYGYTF. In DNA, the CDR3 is TGCGCCAGCAGCCAAGGTGCGGCTAACTATGGCTACACCTTC.

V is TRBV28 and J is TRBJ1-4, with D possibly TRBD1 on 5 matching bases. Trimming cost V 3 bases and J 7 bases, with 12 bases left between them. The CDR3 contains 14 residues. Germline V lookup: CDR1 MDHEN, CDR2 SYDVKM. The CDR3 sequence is CASSFGGGSEKLFF. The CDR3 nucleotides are TGTGCCAGCAGTTTTGGGGGAGGGAGTGAAAAACTGTTTTTT.

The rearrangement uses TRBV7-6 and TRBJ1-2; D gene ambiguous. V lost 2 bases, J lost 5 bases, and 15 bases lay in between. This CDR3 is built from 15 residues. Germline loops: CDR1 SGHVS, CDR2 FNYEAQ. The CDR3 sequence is CASSLTDLNPYGYTF. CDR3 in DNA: TGTGCCAGCAGCTTAACAGACCTCAATCCGTATGGCTACACCTTC.

The CDR3 loop reads CASSERTGTTEAFF. CDR3 sequence (DNA): TGTGCCAGTAGTGAAAGGACAGGGACCACTGAAGCTTTCTTT. The chain links TRBV19 to TRBJ1-1; 8 nucleotides agree with TRBD1. The CDR3 loop spans 14 amino acids. J gave up 4 bases and V 5 bases, and 6 bases lay outside the gene matches. The V gene's germline CDR1 is LNHDA and CDR2 SQIVND (reference sequence).

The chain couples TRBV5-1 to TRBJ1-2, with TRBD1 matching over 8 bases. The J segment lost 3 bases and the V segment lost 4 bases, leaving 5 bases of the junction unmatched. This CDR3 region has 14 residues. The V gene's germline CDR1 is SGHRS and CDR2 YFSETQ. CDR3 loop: CASSPETGDYGYTF. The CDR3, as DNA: TGCGCCAGCAGCCCGGAGACAGGGGACTATGGCTACACCTTC.

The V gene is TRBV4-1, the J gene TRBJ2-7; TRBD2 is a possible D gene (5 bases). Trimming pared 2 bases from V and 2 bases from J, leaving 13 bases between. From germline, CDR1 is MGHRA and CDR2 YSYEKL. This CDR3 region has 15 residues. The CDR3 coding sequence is TGCGCCAGCAGCCAACCCCAAGCCGGGACCTACGAGCAGTACTTC. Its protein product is CASSQPQAGTYEQYF.

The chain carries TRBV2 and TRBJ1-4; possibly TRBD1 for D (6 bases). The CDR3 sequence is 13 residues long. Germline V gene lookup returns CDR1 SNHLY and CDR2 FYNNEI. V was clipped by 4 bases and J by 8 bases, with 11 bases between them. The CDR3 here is CASSGGGREKLFF. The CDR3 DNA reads TGTGCCAGCAGTGGGGGGGGCCGAGAAAAACTGTTTTTT.

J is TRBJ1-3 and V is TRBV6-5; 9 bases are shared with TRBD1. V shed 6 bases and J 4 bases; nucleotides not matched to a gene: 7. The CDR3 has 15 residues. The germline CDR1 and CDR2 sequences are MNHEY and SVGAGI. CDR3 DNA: TGTGCCAGCAGCCGGGACAGGGCGGGAGGAAACACCATATATTTT. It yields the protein CASSRDRAGGNTIYF.

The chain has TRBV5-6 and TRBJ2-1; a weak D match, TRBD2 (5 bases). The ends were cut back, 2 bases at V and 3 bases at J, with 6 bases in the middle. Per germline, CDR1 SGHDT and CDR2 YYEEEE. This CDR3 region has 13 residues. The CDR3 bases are TGTGCCAGCAGCTTCGGGGTCTACAATGAGCAGTTCTTC. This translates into CASSFGVYNEQFF.

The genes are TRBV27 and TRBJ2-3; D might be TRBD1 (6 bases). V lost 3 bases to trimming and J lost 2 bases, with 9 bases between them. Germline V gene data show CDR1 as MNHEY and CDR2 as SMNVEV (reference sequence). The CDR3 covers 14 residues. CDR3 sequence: CASSFYRVTDTQYF. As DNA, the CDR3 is TGTGCCAGCAGTTTTTACAGGGTCACAGATACGCAGTATTTT.

The CDR3 here is CASSGQPNTEAFF. In DNA form, the CDR3 reads TGTGCCAGCAGTGGACAGCCGAACACTGAAGCTTTCTTT. The genes are TRBV2 and TRBJ1-1; the D gene is possibly TRBD1 (5 bases). The V end was cut by 4 bases, the J end by 1 base, with 7 bases between. The CDR3 runs to 13 residues. Looked up from germline, CDR1 is SNHLY and CDR2 is FYNNEI.

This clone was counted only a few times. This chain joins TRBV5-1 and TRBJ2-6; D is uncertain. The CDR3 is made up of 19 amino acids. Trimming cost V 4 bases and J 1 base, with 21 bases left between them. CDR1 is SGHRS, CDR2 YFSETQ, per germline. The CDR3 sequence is CASSLHPGSGISGANVLTF. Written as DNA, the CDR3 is TGCGCCAGCAGCCTACACCCTGGGTCAGGCATATCTGGGGCCAACGTCCTGACTTTC.

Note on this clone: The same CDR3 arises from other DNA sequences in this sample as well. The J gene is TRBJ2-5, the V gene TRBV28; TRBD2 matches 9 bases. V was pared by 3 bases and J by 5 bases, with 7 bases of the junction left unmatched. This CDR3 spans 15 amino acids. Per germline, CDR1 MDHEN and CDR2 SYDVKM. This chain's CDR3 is CASSLSGGRGETQYF. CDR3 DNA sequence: TGTGCCAGCAGTTTGAGTGGCGGGAGGGGTGAGACCCAGTACTTC.

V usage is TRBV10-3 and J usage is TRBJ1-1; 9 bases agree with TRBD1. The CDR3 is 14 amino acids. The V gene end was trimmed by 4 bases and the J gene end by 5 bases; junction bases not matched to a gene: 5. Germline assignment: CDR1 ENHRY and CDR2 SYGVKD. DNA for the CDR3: TGTGCCATCAGTGGGGCACAGGGGGCGACTGAAGCTTTCTTT. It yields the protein CAISGAQGATEAFF.

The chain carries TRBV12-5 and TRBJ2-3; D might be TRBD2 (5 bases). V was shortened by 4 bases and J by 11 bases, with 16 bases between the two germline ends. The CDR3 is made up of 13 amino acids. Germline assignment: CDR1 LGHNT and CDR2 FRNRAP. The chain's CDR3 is CASGSDRGGMQYF. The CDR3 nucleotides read TGTGCTAGTGGTTCCGACCGGGGTGGGATGCAGTATTTT.

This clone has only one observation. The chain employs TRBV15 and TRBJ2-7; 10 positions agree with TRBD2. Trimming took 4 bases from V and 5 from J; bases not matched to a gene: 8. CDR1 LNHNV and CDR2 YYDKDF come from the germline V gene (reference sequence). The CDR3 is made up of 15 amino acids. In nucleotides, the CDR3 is TGTGCCACCAGCATCGCCCCTAGCGGGAGCCACGAGCAGTACTTC. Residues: CATSIAPSGSHEQYF.

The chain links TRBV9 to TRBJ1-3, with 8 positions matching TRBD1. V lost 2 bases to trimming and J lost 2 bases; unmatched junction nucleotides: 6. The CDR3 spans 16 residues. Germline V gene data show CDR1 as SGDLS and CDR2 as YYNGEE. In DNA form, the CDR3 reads TGTGCCAGCAGCGTCCTGGACAGGGTGGCTGGAAACACCATATATTTT. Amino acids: CASSVLDRVAGNTIYF.

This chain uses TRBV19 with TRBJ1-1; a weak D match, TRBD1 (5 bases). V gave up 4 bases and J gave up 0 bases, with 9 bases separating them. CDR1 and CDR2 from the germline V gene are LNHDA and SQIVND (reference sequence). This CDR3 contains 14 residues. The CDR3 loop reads CASSNPGLNTEAFF. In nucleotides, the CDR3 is TGTGCCAGTAGTAACCCAGGGCTGAACACTGAAGCTTTCTTT.

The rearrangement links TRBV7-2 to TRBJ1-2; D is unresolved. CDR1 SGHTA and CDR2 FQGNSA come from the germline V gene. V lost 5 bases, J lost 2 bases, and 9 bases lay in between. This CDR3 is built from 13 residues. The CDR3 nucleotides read TGTGCCAGCAGCCCTGGGCCGAACTATGGCTACACCTTC. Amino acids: CASSPGPNYGYTF.

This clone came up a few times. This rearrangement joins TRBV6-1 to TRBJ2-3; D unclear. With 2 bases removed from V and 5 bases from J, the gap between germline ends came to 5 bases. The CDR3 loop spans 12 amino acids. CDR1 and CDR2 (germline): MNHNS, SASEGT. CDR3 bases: TGTGCCAGCAGTGAAAACAGAGATACGCAGTATTTT. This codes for CASSENRDTQYF.

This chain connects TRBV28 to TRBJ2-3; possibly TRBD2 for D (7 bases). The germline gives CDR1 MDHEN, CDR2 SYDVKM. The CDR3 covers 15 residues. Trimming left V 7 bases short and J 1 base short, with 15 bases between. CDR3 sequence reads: CASTEGGRRTDTQYF. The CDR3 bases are TGTGCCAGCACCGAGGGGGGGAGGCGCACAGATACGCAGTATTTT.

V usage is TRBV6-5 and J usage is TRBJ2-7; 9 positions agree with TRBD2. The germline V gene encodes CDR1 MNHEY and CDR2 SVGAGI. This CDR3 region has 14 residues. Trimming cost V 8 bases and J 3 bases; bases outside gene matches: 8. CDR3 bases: TGTGCCAGCGGACCGGGACTAGCTCGCTACGAGCAGTACTTC. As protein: CASGPGLARYEQYF.

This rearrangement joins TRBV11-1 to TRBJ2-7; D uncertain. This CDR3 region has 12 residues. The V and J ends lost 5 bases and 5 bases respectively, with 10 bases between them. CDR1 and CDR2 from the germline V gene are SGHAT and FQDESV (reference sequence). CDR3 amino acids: CASSPQAHEQYF. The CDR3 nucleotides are TGTGCCAGCAGCCCCCAGGCCCACGAGCAGTACTTC.

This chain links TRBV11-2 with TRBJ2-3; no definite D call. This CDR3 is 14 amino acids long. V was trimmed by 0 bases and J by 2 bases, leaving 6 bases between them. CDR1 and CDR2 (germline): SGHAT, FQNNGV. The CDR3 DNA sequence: TGTGCCAGCAGCTTAGAGAGCGCCACAGATACGCAGTATTTT. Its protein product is CASSLESATDTQYF.

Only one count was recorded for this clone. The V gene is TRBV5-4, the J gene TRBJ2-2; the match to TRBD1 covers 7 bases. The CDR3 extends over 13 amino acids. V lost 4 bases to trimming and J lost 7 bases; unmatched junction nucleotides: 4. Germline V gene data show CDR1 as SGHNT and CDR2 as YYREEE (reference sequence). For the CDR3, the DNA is TGTGCCAGCAGCGTTGACAGGGTCGGGGAGCTGTTTTTT. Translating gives CASSVDRVGELFF.

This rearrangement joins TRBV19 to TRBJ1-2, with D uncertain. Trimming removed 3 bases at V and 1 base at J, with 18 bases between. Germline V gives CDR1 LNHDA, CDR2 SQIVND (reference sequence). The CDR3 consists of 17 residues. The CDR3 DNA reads TGTGCCAGTAGTATGATGGGATCCACCGGACTTAACTATGGCTACACCTTC. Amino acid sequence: CASSMMGSTGLNYGYTF.

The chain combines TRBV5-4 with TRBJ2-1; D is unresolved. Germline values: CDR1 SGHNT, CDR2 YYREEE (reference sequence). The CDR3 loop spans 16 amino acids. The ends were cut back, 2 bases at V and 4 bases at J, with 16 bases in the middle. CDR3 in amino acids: CASSFDLAHVYNEQFF. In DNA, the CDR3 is TGTGCCAGCAGCTTTGATCTTGCACATGTTTACAATGAGCAGTTCTTC.

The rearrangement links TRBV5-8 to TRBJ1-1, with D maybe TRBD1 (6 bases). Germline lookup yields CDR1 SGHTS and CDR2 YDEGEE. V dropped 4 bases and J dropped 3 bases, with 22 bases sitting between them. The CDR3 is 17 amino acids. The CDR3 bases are TGTGCCAGCAGCCCTTGGACAGACCCAGTGTTGGACACTGAAGCTTTCTTT. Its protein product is CASSPWTDPVLDTEAFF.